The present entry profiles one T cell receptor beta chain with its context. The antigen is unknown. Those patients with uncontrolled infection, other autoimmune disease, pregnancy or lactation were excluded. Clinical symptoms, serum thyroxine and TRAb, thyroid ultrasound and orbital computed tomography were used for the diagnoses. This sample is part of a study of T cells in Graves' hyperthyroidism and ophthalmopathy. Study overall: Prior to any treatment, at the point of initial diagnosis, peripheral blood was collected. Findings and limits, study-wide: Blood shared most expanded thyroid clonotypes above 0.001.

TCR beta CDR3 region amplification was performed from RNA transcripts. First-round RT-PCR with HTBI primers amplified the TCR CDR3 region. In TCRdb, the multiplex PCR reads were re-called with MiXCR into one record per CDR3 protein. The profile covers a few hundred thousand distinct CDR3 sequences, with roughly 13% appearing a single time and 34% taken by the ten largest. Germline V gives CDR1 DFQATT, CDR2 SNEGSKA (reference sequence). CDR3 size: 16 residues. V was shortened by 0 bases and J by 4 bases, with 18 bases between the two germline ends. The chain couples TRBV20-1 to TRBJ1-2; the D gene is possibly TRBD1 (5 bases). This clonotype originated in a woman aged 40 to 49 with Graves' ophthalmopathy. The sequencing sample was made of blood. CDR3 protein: CSARDSRLRATYGYTF. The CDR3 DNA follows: TGCAGTGCTAGAGATTCACGGCTCAGGGCGACCTATGGCTACACCTTC.